The T cell receptor (beta chain) under discussion was sequenced for a study of neurological immune-mediated disorders. By 5'RACE with 10-nucleotide random UMIs, the cDNA was made. TCRdb re-called the 5' RACE reads through MiXCR, storing one row per CDR3 protein. The data contain roughly 120,000 distinct CDR3 sequences, roughly 3.4% of them seen just once; the ten biggest clones take up over 1%. This clonotype was seen repeatedly, ten times or more. Its target is unknown. Trimming stripped 2 bases from V and 3 bases from J, with 8 bases between. The CDR3 is made up of 13 amino acids. CDR1 is ENHRY, CDR2 SYGVKD, per germline. Findings and limits, study-wide: Clinical features showed no association with the multiple sclerosis repertoire cluster, and MRI features showed none either. There were no CDR3 amino acid sequences shared by expanded clones across subjects, a result suggesting private repertoires in all groups.

This clonotype was sampled from a woman younger than 45 with multiple sclerosis. V usage is TRBV10-3 and J usage is TRBJ2-7; D not resolved. Specimen: PBMCs. CDR3 in amino acids: CAISEGWGYEQYF. In nucleotides, the CDR3 is TGTGCCATCAGTGAGGGCTGGGGCTACGAGCAGTACTTC.